These 28 T cell receptor beta chains share one sample of origin, sequenced in a study of blood T cells in healthy people across ages. Sample-barcoded 5' priming and a J-beta primer mix drove a second PCR of roughly 6 to 12 cycles. Using its own MiXCR run on the 5' RACE reads, TCRdb lists one record per CDR3 protein. The sample contains roughly 830,000 distinct CDR3 sequences, 62% of which appear only once. Sequencing was done on a sample of blood. The receptors shown here come from a man younger than 45 in good health.

CDR3 loop: CSARRAGGSTDTQYF. DNA for the CDR3: TGCAGTGCTAGGAGGGCGGGGGGGAGCACAGATACGCAGTATTTT. This chain links TRBV20-1 with TRBJ2-3; 9 bases line up with TRBD2. Germline CDR1 is DFQATT and CDR2 is SNEGSKA (reference sequence). Trimming removed 3 bases from V and 0 bases from J; junction bases left unmatched: 4. This CDR3 contains 15 residues.

This clonotype was observed a few times. The J gene is TRBJ2-3, the V gene TRBV6-2 or TRBV6-3; D may correspond to TRBD1 or TRBD2 (5 bases each). Germline V gene lookup returns CDR1 MNHEY and CDR2 SVGEGT. Trimming shortened V by 5 bases and J by 3 bases, and 12 bases separated the two germline ends. The CDR3 totals 14 residues. The CDR3 nucleotides are TGTGCCAGCAGTAGTGGGACGATTACAGATACGCAGTATTTT. Encoded protein: CASSSGTITDTQYF.

J is TRBJ1-1 and V is TRBV6-2 or TRBV6-3; D remains ambiguous. The CDR3 spans 16 residues. The V and J ends lost 2 bases and 0 bases respectively, with 13 bases between them. Germline CDR1 MNHEY, CDR2 SVGEGT. The CDR3 loop is CASSYGLLVMNTEAFF. DNA for the CDR3: TGTGCCAGCAGTTACGGTCTCCTTGTCATGAACACTGAAGCTTTCTTT.

The V call is TRBV11-2, the J call TRBJ2-5, with TRBD2 matching 9 bases. The ends lost 5 bases at V and 3 bases at J; junction bases unmatched: 1. The CDR3 is 13 amino acids. Looked up from germline, CDR1 is SGHAT and CDR2 is FQNNGV. The CDR3 nucleotides read TGTGCCAGCAGCCAGCGGGGGGAAGAGACCCAGTACTTC. Protein: CASSQRGEETQYF.

This clonotype came up once. The rearrangement joins TRBV4-3 to TRBJ2-7; D unclear. This CDR3 has 15 amino acids. In germline, CDR1 is LGHNA, CDR2 YSLEER. The V and J ends lost 0 bases and 0 bases respectively, with 9 bases between them. This CDR3 reads CASSQDLGISYEQYF. CDR3 sequence (DNA): TGCGCCAGCAGCCAAGACCTGGGGATCTCCTACGAGCAGTACTTC.

This clonotype was seen only once. V and J are TRBV20-1 and TRBJ2-3, with TRBD2 matching 15 bases. In germline, CDR1 is DFQATT, CDR2 SNEGSKA (reference sequence). With 6 bases clipped from V and 0 bases from J, the junction kept 16 bases outside the gene matches. The CDR3 spans 20 residues. The CDR3 sequence is CSATDLGLAGGISSTDTQYF. The CDR3 coding sequence is TGCAGTGCCACGGACCTGGGACTAGCGGGGGGCATCTCTAGCACAGATACGCAGTATTTT.

The CDR3 loop reads CASSQDGGAREQFF. DNA of the CDR3: TGTGCCAGCAGCCAAGACGGGGGGGCCAGGGAGCAGTTCTTC. The chain combines TRBV3-1 with TRBJ2-1; 8 bases fit TRBD2. With 0 bases clipped from V and 10 bases from J, the junction kept 5 bases outside the gene matches. CDR3 length: 14 amino acids. Germline assignment: CDR1 LGHDT and CDR2 YNNKEL (reference sequence).

This clonotype has a count of ten or more. The chain combines TRBV29-1 with TRBJ1-1, with a possible D match to TRBD1 (6 bases). CDR3 length equals 12 residues. CDR1 and CDR2 (germline): SQVTM, ANQGSEA. Trimming took off 6 bases at V and 1 base at J, with 9 bases between the two ends. CDR3 nucleotides: TGCAGCGTGGGGGGACAGAACACTGAAGCTTTCTTT. It codes for CSVGGQNTEAFF.

This clonotype was detected only a few times. The chain uses TRBV6-5 and TRBJ2-4; D remains unclear. The closer fit of TRBJ2-7 to the DNA end suggests the J call may be wrong. The CDR3 contains 16 residues. Germline V gene lookup returns CDR1 MNHEY and CDR2 SVGAGI. The CDR3: CASSYLGEQSTYEQYF. CDR3 in DNA: TGTGCCAGCAGTTACTTGGGTGAACAGAGTACCTACGAGCAGTACTTC.

This sequence joins TRBV6-5 and TRBJ1-3; 7 positions match TRBD1. The J segment lost 2 bases and the V segment lost 4 bases, leaving 2 bases of the junction unmatched. There are 14 residues in the CDR3. Germline CDR1 and CDR2: MNHEY and SVGAGI. In DNA, the CDR3 is TGTGCCAGCAGTTTACAGGGGACTGGAAACACCATATATTTT. This translates into CASSLQGTGNTIYF.

As concerns this clonotype: One end of the junction is discordant with germline, which a read error may explain. The V gene is TRBV6-5, the J gene TRBJ1-2; D not resolved. CDR1 is MNHEY, CDR2 SVGAGI, per germline. The CDR3 spans 13 residues. CDR3 nucleotides: TGTGCCCGCAGTTACTCGAGGTGGGCTGGCTACACCTTC. As protein: CARSYSRWAGYTF.

This clonotype was seen more than once but under ten times. The chain recombines TRBV7-2 with TRBJ2-1, with 9 positions matching TRBD1. The germline CDR1 and CDR2 sequences are SGHTA and FQGNSA. The trim removed 4 bases at V and 6 bases at J, leaving 7 bases unmatched. The length of the CDR3 is 15 residues. The CDR3 nucleotides read TGTGCCAGCAGCTCGGACAGGGGTAGTGCCAATGAGCAGTTCTTC. Encoded protein: CASSSDRGSANEQFF.

The CDR3 here is CASSPTDRAGAGSPLHF. The CDR3 DNA is TGTGCCAGCAGCCCTACTGACAGGGCCGGTGCCGGTTCACCCCTCCACTTT. This chain uses TRBV7-9 with TRBJ1-6, with 7 nucleotides matching TRBD1. Looked up from germline, CDR1 is SEHNR and CDR2 is FQNEAQ (reference sequence). The CDR3 totals 17 residues. The ends lost 5 bases at V and 9 bases at J; junction bases unmatched: 16.

This chain links TRBV6-1 with TRBJ2-7; D is unclear. The closer fit of TRBJ2-5 to the DNA end suggests the J call may be wrong. This CDR3 is 12 amino acids long. Germline-derived CDR1 and CDR2 are MNHNS and SASEGT. CDR3 bases: TGTGCCAGCAGGGAACTCCGGGAGACCCAGTACTTC. Translating gives CASRELRETQYF.

This clonotype appeared a few times. The chain joins TRBV7-7 to TRBJ2-1; maybe TRBD2 (5 bases). The CDR3 is made up of 15 amino acids. Trimming cost V 1 base and J 8 bases, with 15 bases left between them. Germline lookup yields CDR1 SSHAT and CDR2 FNYEAQ (reference sequence). The CDR3 DNA reads as TGTGCCAGCAGCTTAGTTCCCGGAGGATTCGATGAGCAGTTCTTC. This sequence encodes CASSLVPGGFDEQFF.

The chain joins TRBV20-1 to TRBJ2-7; TRBD2 matches at 11 bases. The CDR3 has 13 residues. Germline V gives CDR1 DFQATT, CDR2 SNEGSKA (reference sequence). V was pared by 3 bases and J by 4 bases, with 2 bases of the junction left unmatched. The CDR3 is CSARTSGEYEQYF. The CDR3 region has the DNA TGCAGTGCTAGGACTAGCGGGGAATACGAGCAGTACTTC.

The chain has TRBV28 and TRBJ2-7; 9 positions match TRBD1. The J call may not be correct, given that the DNA end is closer to TRBJ2-5. CDR1 MDHEN and CDR2 SYDVKM come from the germline V gene. CDR3 length: 15 amino acids. DNA for the CDR3: TGTGCCAGCAGTTTACGGGGGACAGGGCGGGAGACCCAGTACTTC. This sequence encodes CASSLRGTGRETQYF.

V and J are TRBV5-1 and TRBJ2-7; TRBD2 is a possible D gene (5 bases). Trimming left V 3 bases short and J 3 bases short, with 19 bases between. Germline-derived CDR1 and CDR2 are SGHRS and YFSETQ. The CDR3 is 16 amino acids. The CDR3 nucleotides are TGCGCCAGCAGCTACCAACCCGACCCGGGAAGCTACGAGCAGTACTTC. Encoded protein: CASSYQPDPGSYEQYF.

The table lists this clonotype with a count of one. The chain employs TRBV24-1 and TRBJ2-1; 13 bases match TRBD2. From germline, CDR1 is KGHDR and CDR2 SFDVKD. The CDR3 covers 17 residues. The V gene end was trimmed by 0 bases and the J gene end by 8 bases; junction bases not matched to a gene: 6. This chain's CDR3 is CATSDLPTSGGAHEQFF. Here the CDR3 DNA reads TGTGCCACCAGTGATTTGCCCACTAGCGGGGGGGCTCATGAGCAGTTCTTC.

This chain joins TRBV7-8 and TRBJ2-7, with unresolved D. The assigned J gene may be wrong: the sequence end matches TRBJ2-5 better. Germline-derived CDR1 and CDR2 are SGHVS and FQNEAQ. CDR3 size: 15 residues. CDR3 residues: CASSLHSGVRETQYF. DNA of the CDR3: TGTGCCAGCAGCTTACACTCTGGGGTACGAGAGACCCAGTACTTC.

This sequence joins TRBV6-2 or TRBV6-3 and TRBJ2-1, with 7 bases identical to TRBD2. V was clipped by 5 bases and J by 8 bases; unmatched bases: 6. CDR1 is MNHEY and CDR2 is SVGEGT in the germline V gene. The CDR3 loop spans 13 amino acids. The CDR3 sequence: CASSAGLRDEQFF. The DNA of the CDR3 is TGTGCCAGCAGTGCGGGACTAAGGGATGAGCAGTTCTTC.

This clonotype has more than one count but fewer than ten. This chain joins TRBV15 and TRBJ1-2; D unresolved. V was cut by 5 bases and J by 4 bases, with 14 bases left in between. This CDR3 region has 14 residues. Germline-derived CDR1 and CDR2 are LNHNV and YYDKDF (reference sequence). The CDR3 protein is CATSRGSDGYGYTF. The CDR3 DNA reads TGTGCCACCAGCCGAGGTTCGGACGGCTATGGCTACACCTTC.

V is TRBV20-1 and J is TRBJ2-3; D is undetermined. In germline, CDR1 is DFQATT, CDR2 SNEGSKA (reference sequence). V lost 2 bases, J lost 2 bases, and 5 bases lay in between. CDR3 length: 12 residues. The CDR3, as DNA: TGCAGTGCTAGATATAACACAGATACGCAGTATTTT. Its translation is CSARYNTDTQYF.

The V gene is TRBV27, the J gene TRBJ2-3, with 11 bases identical to TRBD2. This CDR3 spans 15 amino acids. CDR1 MNHEY and CDR2 SMNVEV come from the germline V gene (reference sequence). The V segment lost 5 bases and the J segment 5 bases; nucleotides outside the gene matches: 6. CDR3 sequence reads: CASSILSGGGDTQYF. Written as DNA, the CDR3 is TGTGCCAGCAGTATTCTTAGCGGGGGGGGAGATACGCAGTATTTT.

V and J are TRBV7-9 and TRBJ2-4, with D uncertain. Trimming shortened V by 0 bases and J by 0 bases, and 9 bases separated the two germline ends. The CDR3 sequence is 16 residues long. The germline gives CDR1 SEHNR, CDR2 FQNEAQ (reference sequence). This CDR3 reads CASSLAVSRAKNIQYF. The CDR3 bases are TGTGCCAGCAGCTTAGCGGTTTCCAGAGCCAAAAACATTCAGTACTTC.

CDR3 in DNA: TGCGCCAGCAGCCAGGACAGGGGGCGCGATACGCAGTATTTT. Its translation: CASSQDRGRDTQYF. The V and J genes are TRBV4-3 and TRBJ2-3, with 11 bases fitting TRBD1. CDR1 LGHNA and CDR2 YSLEER come from the germline V gene. CDR3 size: 14 residues. Losses at the gene ends were 3 bases for V and 6 bases for J; bases not matched to a gene: 2.

The chain employs TRBV7-3 and TRBJ2-3; no definite D call. Germline V gene sequence: CDR1 SGHTA, CDR2 FQGTGA. The CDR3 loop spans 13 amino acids. Trimming took 3 bases from V and 5 from J, leaving 9 bases between them. CDR3 residues: CASSLEGIDTQYF. CDR3 coding DNA: TGTGCCAGCAGCTTGGAAGGGATAGATACGCAGTATTTT.

The chain recombines TRBV5-4 with TRBJ2-6; no definite D call. The CDR3 loop spans 15 amino acids. CDR1 is SGHNT and CDR2 is YYREEE in the germline V gene (reference sequence). Trimming removed 0 bases at V and 6 bases at J, with 10 bases between. CDR3 nucleotide sequence: TGTGCCAGCAGCTTGGATATAGGATCGGCCAACGTCCTGACTTTC. Its protein is CASSLDIGSANVLTF.